This TCR beta chain was sequenced in a study of monozygotic twins with inflammatory bowel disease. Study observations and caveats: Among IBD patients, fewer clonotypes were shared with others than among healthy twins, especially with disease activity. The inverse Simpson measure of TCRbeta diversity was lower in IBD patients than in healthy co-twins.

The CDR3 loop spans 13 amino acids. CDR1 is SGHRS and CDR2 is YFSETQ in the germline V gene. TCRalpha and TCRbeta cDNA went through nested PCRs of around 16 and 10 cycles, two in total. TCRdb re-called the 5' RACE reads; one entry per CDR3 protein, DNA not given. This sample's clone table lists around 450,000 distinct CDR3 sequences. Researchers collected 2 to 2.5 ml of blood per donor. Regarding this clonotype: The antigen is undetermined.

The sequence was collected from a human donor with ulcerative colitis or Crohn's disease, or a healthy co-twin of an affected twin (not recorded which). The sample comprised blood. The V gene is TRBV5-1, the J gene TRBJ1-2. The CDR3 reads CASSYDTNYGYTF.